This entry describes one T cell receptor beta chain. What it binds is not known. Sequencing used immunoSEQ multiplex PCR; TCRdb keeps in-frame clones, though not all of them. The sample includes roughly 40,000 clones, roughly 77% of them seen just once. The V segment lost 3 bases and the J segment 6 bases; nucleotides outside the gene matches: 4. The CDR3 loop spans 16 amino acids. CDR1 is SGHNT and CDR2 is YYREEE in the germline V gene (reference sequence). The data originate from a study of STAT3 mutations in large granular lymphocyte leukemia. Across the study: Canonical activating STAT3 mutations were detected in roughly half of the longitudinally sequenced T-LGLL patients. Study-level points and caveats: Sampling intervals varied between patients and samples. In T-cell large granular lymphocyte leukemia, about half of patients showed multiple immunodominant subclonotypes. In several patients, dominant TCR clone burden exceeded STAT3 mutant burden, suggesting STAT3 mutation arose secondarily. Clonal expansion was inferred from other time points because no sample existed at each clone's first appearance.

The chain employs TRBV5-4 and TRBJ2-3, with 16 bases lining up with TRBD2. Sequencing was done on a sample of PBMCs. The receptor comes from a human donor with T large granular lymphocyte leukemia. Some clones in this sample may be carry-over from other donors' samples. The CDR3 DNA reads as TGTGCCAGCAGCTCCGGGACTAGCGGGGGGGCGGATACGCAGTATTTT. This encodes CASSSGTSGGADTQYF.